Following are 6 T cell receptor beta chains from one sample sequenced in a study of cytomegalovirus exposure and HLA in healthy donors. 13 Jbeta primers and 60 Vbeta primers were used for the PCR. Method: immunoSEQ multiplex PCR; TCRdb's copy keeps in-frame clones and lacks some. This table has fewer than 100,000 clones, around 73% appearing once. Sample: PBMCs. These receptor sequences come from a woman aged 40 to 55 in good health and CMV-seropositive.

The V gene is TRBV7-9, the J gene TRBJ1-3; no definite D call. The CDR3 length is 16 residues. In germline, CDR1 is SEHNR, CDR2 FQNEAQ (reference sequence). With 0 bases removed from V and 0 bases from J, the gap between germline ends came to 9 bases. CDR3 sequence reads: CASSLAGSLSGNTIYF. CDR3 sequence (DNA): TGTGCCAGCAGCTTAGCTGGCTCCCTCTCTGGAAACACCATATATTTT.

The gene calls are TRBV5-1 and TRBJ2-1, with 8 bases aligning to TRBD2. The germline V gene has CDR1 SGHRS and CDR2 YFSETQ. Germline trimming cut 5 bases from V and 7 bases from J; bases unmatched to any gene: 8. The CDR3 runs to 14 residues. CDR3 amino acids: CASSGRTSHNEQFF. CDR3 coding DNA: TGCGCCAGCAGTGGTAGGACTAGCCATAATGAGCAGTTCTTC.

This rearrangement joins TRBV6-5 to TRBJ1-2, with D maybe TRBD1 (5 bases). Per the germline V gene, CDR1 is MNHEY and CDR2 is SVGAGI. This CDR3 spans 13 amino acids. Trimming pared 8 bases from V and 2 bases from J, leaving 12 bases between. CDR3 bases: TGTGCCAGCCAAAAGACAGTAAACTATGGCTACACCTTC. It codes for CASQKTVNYGYTF.

CDR3 DNA: TGTGCCAGCAGTGAAGCTAGTATCACAGATACGCAGTATTTT. Residues: CASSEASITDTQYF. This rearrangement joins TRBV6-1 to TRBJ2-3; no clear D. Trimming stripped 0 bases from V and 2 bases from J, with 6 bases between. Germline V CDR1 and CDR2: MNHNS, SASEGT. CDR3 length: 14 amino acids.

The rearrangement uses TRBV5-1 and TRBJ2-7; 7 bases agree with TRBD2. This CDR3 has 14 amino acids. The ends lost 2 bases at V and 4 bases at J; junction bases unmatched: 6. Germline values: CDR1 SGHRS, CDR2 YFSETQ. In DNA, the CDR3 is TGCGCCAGCAGCTTCGGGACTACCCTATACGAGCAGTACTTC. Its protein product is CASSFGTTLYEQYF.

CDR3 sequence (DNA): TGTGCCTCCGGACAGGGCTACGAGCAGTACTTC. This translates into CASGQGYEQYF. The rearrangement links TRBV10-3 to TRBJ2-7; 8 bases align to TRBD1. The germline gives CDR1 ENHRY, CDR2 SYGVKD. V trimming: 11 bases; J trimming: 3 bases; junction bases outside the gene matches: 3. The CDR3 length is 11 residues.